A single sample is the source of the 5 T cell receptor beta chains below, sequenced in a study of T cells in Graves' hyperthyroidism and ophthalmopathy. RNA transcripts served as the template for amplifying TCR beta CDR3 regions. The HTBI primer set served for first-round RT-PCR of the TCR CDR3. TCRdb ran MiXCR on the multiplex PCR reads and lists one entry per CDR3 protein. Among about 300,000 distinct CDR3 sequences listed, approximately 19% were seen once. Material: blood. These receptors were taken from a man aged 50 or older with Graves' ophthalmopathy.

There are a few counts of this clonotype. V gene TRBV6-1 combines with J gene TRBJ2-5; TRBD1 matches at 10 bases. The CDR3 length is 19 residues. V lost 6 bases and J lost 0; bases outside the gene matches: 16. CDR1 and CDR2 (germline): MNHNS, SASEGT. Written as DNA, the CDR3 is TGTGCCAGCAGCCTCCTCGACAGGGGGCGCGGGTCCTACCAAGAGACCCAGTACTTC. It specifies CASSLLDRGRGSYQETQYF.

In this sample, this clonotype turned up a few times. The chain is built from TRBV28 and TRBJ2-7; TRBD2 agrees at 9 bases. V trimming: 4 bases; J trimming: 3 bases; junction bases outside the gene matches: 13. This CDR3 region has 17 residues. CDR1 is MDHEN, CDR2 SYDVKM, per germline. CDR3 sequence reads: CASSSSGLAGFYYEQYF. The CDR3 nucleotides are TGTGCCAGCAGTTCCTCGGGGCTAGCGGGATTTTACTACGAGCAGTACTTC.

As regards this clonotype: An end of the junction does not agree with germline; a read error may underlie this. V and J are TRBV10-2 and TRBJ1-5; D not resolved. Germline V lookup: CDR1 WSHSY, CDR2 SAAADI. CDR3 length: 13 residues. For the CDR3, the DNA is TGCGCCAGCAGCAAGGCACGCAATCAGCCCCGGCATTTT. Residues: CASSKARNQPRHF.

This clonotype was picked up many times. The chain employs TRBV20-1 and TRBJ2-1; 7 bases align to TRBD2. The germline CDR1 and CDR2 sequences are DFQATT and SNEGSKA (reference sequence). Trimming took 3 bases from V and 4 from J; bases not matched to a gene: 3. CDR3 length equals 13 residues. CDR3 in DNA: TGCAGTGCTAGCGGGAGGCAATACAATGAGCAGTTCTTC. Its translation is CSASGRQYNEQFF.

This clonotype was counted at least ten times. The V gene is TRBV20-1, the J gene TRBJ2-5, with 13 bases aligning to TRBD2. V dropped 5 bases and J dropped 5; count of bases not matched to a gene: 5. Per germline, CDR1 DFQATT and CDR2 SNEGSKA (reference sequence). This CDR3 region has 14 residues. CDR3 coding DNA: TGCAGTGCTCCAGGACTAGCGGGAGTGGAGACCCAGTACTTC. Protein product: CSAPGLAGVETQYF.